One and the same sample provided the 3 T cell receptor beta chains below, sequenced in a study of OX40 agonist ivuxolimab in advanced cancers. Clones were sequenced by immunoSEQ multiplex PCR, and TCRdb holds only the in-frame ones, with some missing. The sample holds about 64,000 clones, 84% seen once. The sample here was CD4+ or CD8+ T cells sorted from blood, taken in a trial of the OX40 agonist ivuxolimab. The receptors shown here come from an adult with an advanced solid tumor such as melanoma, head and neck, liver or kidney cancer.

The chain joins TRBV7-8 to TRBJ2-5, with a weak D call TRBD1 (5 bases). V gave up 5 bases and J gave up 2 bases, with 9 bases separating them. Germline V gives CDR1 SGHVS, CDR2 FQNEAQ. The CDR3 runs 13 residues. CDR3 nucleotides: TGTGCCAGCAGCCAAGGGGATCAAGAGACCCAGTACTTC. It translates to CASSQGDQETQYF.

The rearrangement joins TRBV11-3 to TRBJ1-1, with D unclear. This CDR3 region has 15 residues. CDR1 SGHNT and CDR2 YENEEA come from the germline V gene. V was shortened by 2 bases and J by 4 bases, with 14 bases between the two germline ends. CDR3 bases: TGTGCCAGCAGCTTACGGGGAGACCTAGGCACTGAAGCTTTCTTT. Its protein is CASSLRGDLGTEAFF.

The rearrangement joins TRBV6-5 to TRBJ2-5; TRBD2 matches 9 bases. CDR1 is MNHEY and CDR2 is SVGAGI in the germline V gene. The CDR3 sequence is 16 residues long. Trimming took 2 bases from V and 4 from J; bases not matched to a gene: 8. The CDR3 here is CASSYALAGPRETQYF. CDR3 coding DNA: TGTGCCAGCAGTTACGCCCTAGCGGGACCCAGAGAGACCCAGTACTTC.